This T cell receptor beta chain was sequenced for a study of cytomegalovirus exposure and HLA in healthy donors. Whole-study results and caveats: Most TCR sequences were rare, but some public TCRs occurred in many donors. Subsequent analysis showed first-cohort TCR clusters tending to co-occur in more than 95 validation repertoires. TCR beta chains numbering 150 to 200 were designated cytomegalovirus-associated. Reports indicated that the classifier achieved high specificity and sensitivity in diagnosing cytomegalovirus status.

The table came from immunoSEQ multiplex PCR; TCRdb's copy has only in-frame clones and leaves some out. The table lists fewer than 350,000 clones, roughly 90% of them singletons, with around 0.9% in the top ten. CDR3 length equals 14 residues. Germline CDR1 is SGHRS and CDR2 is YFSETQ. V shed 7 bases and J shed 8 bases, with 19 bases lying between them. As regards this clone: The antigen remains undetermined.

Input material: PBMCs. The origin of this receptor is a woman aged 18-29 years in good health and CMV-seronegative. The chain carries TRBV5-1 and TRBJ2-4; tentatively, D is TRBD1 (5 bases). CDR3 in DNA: TGCGCCAGCTCCTCAGGGTCTCGAAAAGACATTCAGTACTTC. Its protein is CASSSGSRKDIQYF.